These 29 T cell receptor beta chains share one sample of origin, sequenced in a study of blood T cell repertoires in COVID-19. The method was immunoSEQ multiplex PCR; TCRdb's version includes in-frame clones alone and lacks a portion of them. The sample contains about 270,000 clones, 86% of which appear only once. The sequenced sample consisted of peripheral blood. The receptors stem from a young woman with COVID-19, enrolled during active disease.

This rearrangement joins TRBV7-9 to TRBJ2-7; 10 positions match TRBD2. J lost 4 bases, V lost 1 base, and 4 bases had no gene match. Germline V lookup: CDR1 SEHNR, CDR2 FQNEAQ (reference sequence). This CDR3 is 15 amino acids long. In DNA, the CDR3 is TGTGCCAGCAGCTTAGGGGCTAGCGGGGGTTACGAGCAGTACTTC. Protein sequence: CASSLGASGGYEQYF.

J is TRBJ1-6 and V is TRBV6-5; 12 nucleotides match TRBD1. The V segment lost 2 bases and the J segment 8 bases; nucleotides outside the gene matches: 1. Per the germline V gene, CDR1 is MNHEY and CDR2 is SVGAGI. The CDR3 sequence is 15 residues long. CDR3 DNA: TGTGCCAGCAGTTACGGGACAGGGGGCTATTCACCCCTCCACTTT. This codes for CASSYGTGGYSPLHF.

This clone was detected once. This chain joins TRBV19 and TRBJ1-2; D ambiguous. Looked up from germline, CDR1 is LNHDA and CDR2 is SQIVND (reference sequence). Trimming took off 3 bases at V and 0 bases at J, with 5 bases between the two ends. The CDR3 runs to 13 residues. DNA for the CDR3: TGTGCCAGTAGTATGTCGGCTAACTATGGCTACACCTTC. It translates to CASSMSANYGYTF.

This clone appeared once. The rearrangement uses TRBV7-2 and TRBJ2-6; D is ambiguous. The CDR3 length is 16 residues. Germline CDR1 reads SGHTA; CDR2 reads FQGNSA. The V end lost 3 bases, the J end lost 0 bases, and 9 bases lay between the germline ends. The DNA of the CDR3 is TGTGCCAGCAGCTTGGTCCCGGGCTCTGGGGCCAACGTCCTGACTTTC. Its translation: CASSLVPGSGANVLTF.

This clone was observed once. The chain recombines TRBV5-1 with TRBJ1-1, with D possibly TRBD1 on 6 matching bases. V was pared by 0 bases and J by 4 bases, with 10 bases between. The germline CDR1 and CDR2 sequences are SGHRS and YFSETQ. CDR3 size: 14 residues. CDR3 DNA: TGCGCCAGCAGCTTGGACAGGGTCGTCACTGAAGCTTTCTTT. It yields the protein CASSLDRVVTEAFF.

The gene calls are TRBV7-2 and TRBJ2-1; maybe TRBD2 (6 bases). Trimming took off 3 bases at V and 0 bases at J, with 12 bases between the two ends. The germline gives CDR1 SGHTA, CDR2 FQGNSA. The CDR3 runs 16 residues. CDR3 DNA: TGTGCCAGCAGCTTGGGGAGGCTGAGCTCCTACAATGAGCAGTTCTTC. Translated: CASSLGRLSSYNEQFF.

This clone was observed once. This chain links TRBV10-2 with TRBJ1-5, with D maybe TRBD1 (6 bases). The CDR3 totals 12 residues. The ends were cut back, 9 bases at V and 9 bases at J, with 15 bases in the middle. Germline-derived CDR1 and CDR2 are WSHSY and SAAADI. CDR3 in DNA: TGCGCCAGTGGGACATTCGGTGGGCCCCAGCATTTT. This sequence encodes CASGTFGGPQHF.

The CDR3, as DNA: TGTGCCAGCAATCCCGGGACAGCGAACACCGGGGAGCTGTTTTTT. Protein sequence: CASNPGTANTGELFF. This chain links TRBV6-5 with TRBJ2-2; 7 bases are a match to TRBD1. Germline CDR1 reads MNHEY; CDR2 reads SVGAGI. V dropped 7 bases and J dropped 0; count of bases not matched to a gene: 5. This CDR3 spans 15 amino acids.

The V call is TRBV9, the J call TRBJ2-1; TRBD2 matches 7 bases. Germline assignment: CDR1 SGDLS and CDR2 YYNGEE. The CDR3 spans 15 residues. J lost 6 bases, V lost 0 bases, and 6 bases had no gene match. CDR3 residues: CASSVGGSSGNEQFF. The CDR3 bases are TGTGCCAGCAGCGTAGGGGGGTCTAGCGGCAATGAGCAGTTCTTC.

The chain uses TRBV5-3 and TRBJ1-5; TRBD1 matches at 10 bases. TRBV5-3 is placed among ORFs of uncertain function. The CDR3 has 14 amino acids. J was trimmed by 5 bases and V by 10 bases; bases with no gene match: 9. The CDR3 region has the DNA TGTGCCCAACTTCGGGACAGGGGTTATCAGCCCCAGCATTTT. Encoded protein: CAQLRDRGYQPQHF.

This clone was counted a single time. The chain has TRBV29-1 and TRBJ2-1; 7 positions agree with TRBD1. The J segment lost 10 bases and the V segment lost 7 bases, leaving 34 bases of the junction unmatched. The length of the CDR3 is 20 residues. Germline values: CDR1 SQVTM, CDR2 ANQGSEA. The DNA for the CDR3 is TGCAGCGCCAAGCGAGACACTCATCAGCCAGGAGAGACAGGGTGGTACGAGCAGTTCTTC. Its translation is CSAKRDTHQPGETGWYEQFF.

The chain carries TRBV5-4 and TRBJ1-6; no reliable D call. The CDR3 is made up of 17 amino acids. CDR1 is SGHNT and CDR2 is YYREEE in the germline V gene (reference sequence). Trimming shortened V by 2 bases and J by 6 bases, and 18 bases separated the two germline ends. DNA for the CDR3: TGTGCCAGCAGCTTCGACCCACAGCGGTCGCTTAATTCACCCCTCCACTTT. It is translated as CASSFDPQRSLNSPLHF.

The chain's CDR3 is CASSPNSGGAAYEQYF. CDR3 bases: TGCGCCAGCAGCCCCAATTCAGGGGGCGCCGCCTACGAGCAGTACTTC. The rearrangement joins TRBV4-1 to TRBJ2-7, with 8 nucleotides matching TRBD1. The CDR3 runs 16 residues. Germline-derived CDR1 and CDR2 are MGHRA and YSYEKL. Trimming cost V 4 bases and J 2 bases; bases outside gene matches: 10.

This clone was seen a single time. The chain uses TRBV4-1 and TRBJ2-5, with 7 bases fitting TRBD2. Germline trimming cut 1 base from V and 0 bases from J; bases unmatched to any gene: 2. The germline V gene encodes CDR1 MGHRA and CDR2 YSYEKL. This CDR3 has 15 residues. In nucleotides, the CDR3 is TGCGCCAGCAGCCAAGCGGCGGGGGACCAAGAGACCCAGTACTTC. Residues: CASSQAAGDQETQYF.

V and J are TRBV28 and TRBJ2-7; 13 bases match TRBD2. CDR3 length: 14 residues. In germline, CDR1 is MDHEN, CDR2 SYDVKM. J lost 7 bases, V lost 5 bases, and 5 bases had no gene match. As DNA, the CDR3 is TGTGCCAGCAGTGGGACTAGCGGGGCTATAGAGCAGTACTTC. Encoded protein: CASSGTSGAIEQYF.

The CDR3, as DNA: TGCAGTGCCAGATACTATACTGAAGCTTTCTTT. This sequence encodes CSARYYTEAFF. The V gene is TRBV20-1, the J gene TRBJ1-1; D is unresolved. There are 11 residues in the CDR3. Germline CDR1 reads DFQATT; CDR2 reads SNEGSKA (reference sequence). V dropped 6 bases and J dropped 5 bases, with 10 bases sitting between them.

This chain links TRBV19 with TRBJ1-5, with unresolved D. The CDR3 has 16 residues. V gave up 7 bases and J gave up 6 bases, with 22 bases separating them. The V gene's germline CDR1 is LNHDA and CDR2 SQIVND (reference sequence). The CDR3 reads CASTSLLGGRGQPQHF. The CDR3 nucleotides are TGTGCCAGTACTTCACTCTTGGGAGGTCGAGGTCAGCCCCAGCATTTT.

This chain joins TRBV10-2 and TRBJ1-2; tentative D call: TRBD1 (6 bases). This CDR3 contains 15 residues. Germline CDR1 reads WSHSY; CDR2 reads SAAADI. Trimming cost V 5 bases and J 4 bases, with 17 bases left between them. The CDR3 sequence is CASSPLFTGLYGYTF. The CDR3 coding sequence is TGCGCCAGCAGTCCTCTTTTTACAGGGCTCTATGGCTACACCTTC.

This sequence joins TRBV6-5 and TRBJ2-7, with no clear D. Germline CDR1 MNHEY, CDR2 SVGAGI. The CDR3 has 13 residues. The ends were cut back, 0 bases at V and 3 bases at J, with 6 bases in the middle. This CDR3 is CASSYSKLYEQYF. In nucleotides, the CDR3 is TGTGCCAGCAGTTACTCGAAACTCTACGAGCAGTACTTC.

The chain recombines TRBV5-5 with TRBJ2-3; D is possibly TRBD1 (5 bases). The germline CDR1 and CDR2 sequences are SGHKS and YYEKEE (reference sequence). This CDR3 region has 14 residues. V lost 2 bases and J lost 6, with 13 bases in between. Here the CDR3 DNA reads TGTGCCAGCAGCTTTAGGGGCCCAGGGGATACGCAGTATTTT. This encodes CASSFRGPGDTQYF.

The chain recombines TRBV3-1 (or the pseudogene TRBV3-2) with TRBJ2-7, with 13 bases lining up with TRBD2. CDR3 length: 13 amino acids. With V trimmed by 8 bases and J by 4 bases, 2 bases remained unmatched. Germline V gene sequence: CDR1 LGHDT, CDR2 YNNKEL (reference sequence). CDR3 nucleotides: TGTGCCAGCTCGACTAGCGGGGGGTACGAGCAGTACTTC. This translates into CASSTSGGYEQYF.

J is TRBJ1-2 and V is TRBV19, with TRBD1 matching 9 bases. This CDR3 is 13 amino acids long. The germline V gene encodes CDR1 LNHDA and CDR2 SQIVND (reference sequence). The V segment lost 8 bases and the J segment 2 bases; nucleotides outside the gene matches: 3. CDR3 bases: TGTGCCAGTCACGGGACAGGGAACTATGGCTACACCTTC. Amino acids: CASHGTGNYGYTF.

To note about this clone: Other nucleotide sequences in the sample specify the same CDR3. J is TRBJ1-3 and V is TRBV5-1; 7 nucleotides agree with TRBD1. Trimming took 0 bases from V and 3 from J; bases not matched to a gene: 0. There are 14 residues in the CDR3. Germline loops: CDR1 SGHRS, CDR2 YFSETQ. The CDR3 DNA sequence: TGCGCCAGCAGCTTGGGACAGGGTGGAAACACCATATATTTT. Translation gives CASSLGQGGNTIYF. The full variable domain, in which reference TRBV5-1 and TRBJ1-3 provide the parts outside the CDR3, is KAGVTQTPRYLIKTRGQQVTLSCSPISGHRSVSWYQQTPGQGLQFLFEYFSETQRNKGNFPGRFSGRQFSNSRSEMNVSTLELGDSALYLCASSLGQGGNTIYFGEGSWLTVV.

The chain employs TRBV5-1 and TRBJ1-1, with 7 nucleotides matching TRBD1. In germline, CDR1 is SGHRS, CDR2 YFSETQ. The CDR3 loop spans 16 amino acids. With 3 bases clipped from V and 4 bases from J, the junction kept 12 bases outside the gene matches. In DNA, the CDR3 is TGCGCCAGCAGCTCAATCCCAGACAGGGTAGGCACTGAAGCTTTCTTT. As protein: CASSSIPDRVGTEAFF.

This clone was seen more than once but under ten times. The CDR3: CASSYNGYTEAFF. CDR3 bases: TGTGCCAGCAGTTACAACGGGTACACTGAAGCTTTCTTT. V is TRBV6-2 or TRBV6-3 and J is TRBJ1-1; D is undetermined. Germline values: CDR1 MNHEY, CDR2 SVGEGT. V was pared by 2 bases and J by 3 bases, with 7 bases between. The length of the CDR3 is 13 residues.

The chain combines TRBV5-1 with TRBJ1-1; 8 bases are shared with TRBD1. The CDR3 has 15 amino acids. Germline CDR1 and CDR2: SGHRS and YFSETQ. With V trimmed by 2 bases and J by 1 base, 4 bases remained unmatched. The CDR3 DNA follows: TGCGCCAGCAGCTTACAGGGGGAGCAGAACACTGAAGCTTTCTTT. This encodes CASSLQGEQNTEAFF.

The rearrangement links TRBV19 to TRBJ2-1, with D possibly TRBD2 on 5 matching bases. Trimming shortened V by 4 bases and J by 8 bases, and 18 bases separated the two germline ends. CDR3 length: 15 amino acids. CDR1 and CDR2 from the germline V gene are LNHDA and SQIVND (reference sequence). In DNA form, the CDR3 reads TGTGCCAGTAGTACGCTCTCCGGAGGACGCGATGAGCAGTTCTTC. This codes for CASSTLSGGRDEQFF.

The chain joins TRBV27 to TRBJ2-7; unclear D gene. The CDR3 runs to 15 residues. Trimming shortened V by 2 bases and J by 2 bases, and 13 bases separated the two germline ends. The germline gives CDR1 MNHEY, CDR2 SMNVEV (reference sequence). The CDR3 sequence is CASSLRRLVTYEQYF. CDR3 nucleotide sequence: TGTGCCAGCAGTTTACGACGGCTAGTAACCTACGAGCAGTACTTC.

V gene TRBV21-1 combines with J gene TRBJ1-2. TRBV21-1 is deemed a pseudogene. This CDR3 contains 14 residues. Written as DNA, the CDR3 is TGTGCCAGCAGCACCGTCCGGGGAGTGTATGGCTACACCTTC. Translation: CASSTVRGVYGYTF.